What follows is one T cell receptor beta chain and its context. Its target is unknown. The PCR employed 60 Vbeta primers together with 13 Jbeta primers. Profiling relied on immunoSEQ multiplex PCR, and the TCRdb table lists in-frame clones only, not all of them. The sample has about 200,000 clones; 80% to 90% are singletons. These data come from a study of cytomegalovirus exposure and HLA in healthy donors. CDR1 is MNHEY, CDR2 SVGAGI, per germline. Trimming removed 5 bases from V and 0 bases from J; junction bases left unmatched: 4. The length of the CDR3 is 15 residues. The study, taken as a whole, reports: Clonal expansion was found to be greater in HLA-associated TCR beta chains than in equally common others in a later analysis. Highest at DRB1 and lowest at HLA-C, TCR association rates differed among HLA loci in a later analysis. Later work found most CMV-associated TCR beta chains apparently HLA-restricted. Among immune exposure information, only CMV serostatus was available.

The gene calls are TRBV6-5 and TRBJ1-1; TRBD1 aligns across 9 bases. This TCR derives from a young man in good health and CMV-seronegative. Sequenced input: PBMCs. The CDR3 DNA is TGTGCCAGCAGTCCGTGGGACAGGGTGAACACTGAAGCTTTCTTT. Its protein product is CASSPWDRVNTEAFF.